This entry lists 13 T cell receptor beta chains sequenced from one sample in a study of shared clonotypes between healthy human individuals. Measured with immunoSEQ multiplex PCR; TCRdb has only the in-frame clones, and not every one. The sample contains 2 million to 2.5 million clones, 85% to 95% of which appear only once. The material sequenced was naive CD4+ T cells from PBMCs. The subset: CD45RA+ positively selected. These receptor sequences come from a man aged 18 to 30 in good health. Some clones in this sample may be carry-over from other donors' samples.

As concerns this clone: The identical CDR3 is also encoded by other nucleotide sequences in the sample. The rearrangement joins TRBV4-2 to TRBJ2-2; 8 bases match TRBD1. V lost 3 bases to trimming and J lost 6 bases; unmatched junction nucleotides: 0. Germline values: CDR1 LGHNA, CDR2 YNFKEQ. The CDR3 is 13 amino acids. CDR3 bases: TGTGCCAGCAGCCAGGACAGGGCCGGGGAGCTGTTTTTT. Translating it yields CASSQDRAGELFF.

This clone is a singleton in its sample. V gene TRBV29-1 combines with J gene TRBJ1-2; possible D gene TRBD1, 5 bases. CDR1 is SQVTM and CDR2 is ANQGSEA in the germline V gene. V dropped 4 bases and J dropped 4 bases, with 19 bases sitting between them. CDR3 length: 15 residues. CDR3 DNA: TGCAGCGTTGCTATGGGGCCGGGCGGCGGCTATGGCTACACCTTC. This gives the protein CSVAMGPGGGYGYTF.

The chain combines TRBV6-1 with TRBJ1-2, with D tentatively TRBD1 (6 bases). Germline CDR1 reads MNHNS; CDR2 reads SASEGT. CDR3 size: 15 residues. V was clipped by 0 bases and J by 4 bases, with 12 bases between them. The CDR3 is CASSEASGAFYGYTF. In DNA, the CDR3 is TGTGCCAGCAGTGAAGCTTCGGGGGCATTCTATGGCTACACCTTC.

This chain joins TRBV6-1 and TRBJ1-1; a possible D gene is TRBD1 (5 bases). This CDR3 has 15 residues. V was shortened by 4 bases and J by 8 bases, with 20 bases between the two germline ends. CDR1 MNHNS and CDR2 SASEGT come from the germline V gene. The CDR3 reads CASSVGRGGTAEAFF. For the CDR3, the DNA is TGTGCCAGCAGTGTCGGGCGTGGGGGTACGGCAGAAGCTTTCTTT.

The DNA for the CDR3 is TGTGCCAGCAGCCTAGGGGGCGAAAACATTCAGTACTTC. It specifies CASSLGGENIQYF. This chain joins TRBV7-9 and TRBJ2-4; 7 positions agree with TRBD1. The V segment lost 5 bases and the J segment 5 bases; nucleotides outside the gene matches: 3. CDR1 and CDR2 (germline): SEHNR, FQNEAQ (reference sequence). The CDR3 runs 13 residues.

V and J are TRBV30 and TRBJ2-7, with 8 bases that match TRBD2. V was clipped by 0 bases and J by 7 bases; unmatched bases: 5. The CDR3 length is 13 residues. Germline V CDR1 and CDR2: GTSNPN, SVGIG (reference sequence). The CDR3 here is CAWSVLREGEQYF. The CDR3 nucleotides are TGTGCCTGGAGTGTACTACGGGAGGGGGAGCAGTACTTC.

The chain couples TRBV6-1 to TRBJ1-5, with D perhaps matching TRBD1 (5 bases). V gave up 1 base and J gave up 6 bases, with 10 bases separating them. CDR1 and CDR2 from the germline V gene are MNHNS and SASEGT. The CDR3 is 14 amino acids. The CDR3 region has the DNA TGTGCCAGCAGTGAAGTATTGACAGTTCAGCCCCAGCATTTT. Translation gives CASSEVLTVQPQHF.

This chain uses TRBV7-8 with TRBJ2-1, with TRBD2 identical over 7 bases. This CDR3 region has 15 residues. The germline gives CDR1 SGHVS, CDR2 FQNEAQ. V shed 2 bases, J shed 6 bases, and the junction held 7 bases outside the gene matches. CDR3 amino acids: CASSLLGGSGNEQFF. Here the CDR3 DNA reads TGTGCCAGCAGCTTACTTGGCGGGAGCGGCAATGAGCAGTTCTTC.

V and J are TRBV5-8 and TRBJ2-1; 9 nucleotides agree with TRBD2. CDR3 length equals 17 residues. Looked up from germline, CDR1 is SGHTS and CDR2 is YDEGEE. V dropped 7 bases and J dropped 7; count of bases not matched to a gene: 18. The CDR3: CASARLAGTSLRNEQFF. CDR3 DNA sequence: TGTGCCAGCGCACGGCTAGCGGGAACAAGCCTCAGAAATGAGCAGTTCTTC.

V usage is TRBV29-1 and J usage is TRBJ1-1; D is ambiguous. Deletions cut 7 bases from V and 3 bases from J, with 12 bases between. CDR1 and CDR2 from the germline V gene are SQVTM and ANQGSEA. The CDR3 extends over 12 amino acids. The CDR3 DNA reads TGCAGCGGAGGCATATGGGACACTGAAGCTTTCTTT. Translating it yields CSGGIWDTEAFF.

Written as DNA, the CDR3 is TGTGCCAGCAGCTTATATCTGTACGAGCAGTACTTC. It translates to CASSLYLYEQYF. This chain uses TRBV7-9 with TRBJ2-7; D is unresolved. CDR1 and CDR2 from the germline V gene are SEHNR and FQNEAQ (reference sequence). The CDR3 has 12 residues. With 2 bases removed from V and 4 bases from J, the gap between germline ends came to 6 bases.

In its sample, this clone was seen a few times. The sample contains more than one DNA sequence encoding this CDR3. The rearrangement uses TRBV28 and TRBJ1-3, with a possible D match to TRBD1 (6 bases). Germline assignment: CDR1 MDHEN and CDR2 SYDVKM. The CDR3 spans 15 residues. V shed 6 bases and J shed 2 bases, with 14 bases lying between them. The chain's CDR3 is CASSLPRGAGNTIYF. The CDR3, as DNA: TGTGCCAGCAGCCTACCTAGGGGGGCTGGAAACACCATATATTTT.

The chain employs TRBV5-1 and TRBJ2-1; 8 nucleotides line up with TRBD2. The CDR3 consists of 16 residues. The V and J ends lost 3 bases and 12 bases, in that order; junction bases with no gene match: 17. Germline V gene data show CDR1 as SGHRS and CDR2 as YFSETQ. CDR3 bases: TGCGCCAGCAGCTGGACTAGCAGTCAGAATAGGGACGGGCAGTTCTTC. Residues: CASSWTSSQNRDGQFF.